This T cell receptor beta chain was identified in a study of identical twins. Template switching added a universal primer site; cDNA carried unique molecular identifiers. In TCRdb, the 5' RACE reads were re-called with MiXCR into one record per CDR3 protein. The data contain about 430,000 distinct CDR3 sequences, roughly 18% of them seen just once; the ten biggest clones take up more than 10%. With 3 bases removed from V and 5 bases from J, the gap between germline ends came to 13 bases. Germline loops: CDR1 KGHSH, CDR2 LQKENI. The CDR3 loop spans 15 amino acids. This clonotype was seen ten or more times.

This chain uses TRBV18 with TRBJ1-4; unclear D gene. Specimen: naive T cells sorted from blood. This TCR came from a man aged 50 to 60 in good health. CDR3: CASSPWEQTNEKLFF. The CDR3 DNA reads as TGTGCCAGCTCACCGTGGGAACAGACAAATGAAAAACTGTTTTTT.